These T cell receptor beta chains were read from a single sample in a study of T cells in localized non-small cell lung cancer. TCRdb's table, derived via immunoSEQ multiplex PCR, lists solely in-frame clones and lacks some. The repertoire holds roughly 3,000 clones, with 25% to 30% as singletons. The starting material was normal lung tissue next to the tumor, obtained before any cancer treatment. The source is a woman aged 40-69 years with stage I lung adenocarcinoma. Each CDR3 is given with its conserved first and last residue.

V gene: TRBV30
CDR3 protein: CAWSTQGQASYEQYF

V gene: TRBV1
CDR3 protein: CASSQEGIAGRNEQFF

V gene: TRBV14
CDR3 protein: CASSLQGARTGELFF

V gene: TRBV11-3
CDR3 protein: CASTFDPGYTEAFF

V gene: TRBV30
CDR3 protein: CAWTTYQETQYF

V gene: TRBV18
CDR3 protein: CASSPNRDSPYEQYF

V gene: TRBV11-3
CDR3 protein: CASSFTSGRANTGELFF

V gene: TRBV4-1
CDR3 protein: CASRKGQGRAGELFF

V gene: TRBV12-2
CDR3 protein: CAAPTGTNTGELFF

V gene: TRBV12-5
CDR3 protein: CASKRGNEQFF

V gene: TRBV11-3
CDR3 protein: CASSLGGGISYEQYF

V gene: TRBV11-3
CDR3 protein: CASSLLPSSYNEQFF

V gene: TRBV7-5
CDR3 protein: CASSLAGTGSYNEQFF